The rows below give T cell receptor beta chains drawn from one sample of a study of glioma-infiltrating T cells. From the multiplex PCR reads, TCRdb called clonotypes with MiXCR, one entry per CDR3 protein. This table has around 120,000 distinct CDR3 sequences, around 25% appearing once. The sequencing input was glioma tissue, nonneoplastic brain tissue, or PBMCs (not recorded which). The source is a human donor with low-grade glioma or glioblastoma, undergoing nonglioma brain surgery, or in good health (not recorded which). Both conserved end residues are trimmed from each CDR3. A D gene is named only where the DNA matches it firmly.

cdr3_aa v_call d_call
ASSLHRQSYGYT TRBV5-6 -
ASSESGLATDTQY TRBV2 TRBD2
ASSQDRSGGTDTQY TRBV3-1 -
ATSGSSDTQY TRBV24-1 -
SAGQGASNQPQH TRBV20-1 TRBD1
ASSFGRESF TRBV28 -
ASVWDINQPQH TRBV28 -
ASSMTAFSNQPQH TRBV18 -
ASSPDRVQF TRBV5-1 TRBD1
ASSLGRDGYT TRBV7-9 -
ASSPGTGGKDTEAF TRBV4-2 TRBD1